The following is a T cell receptor (beta chain) sequence with its context. Its antigen is currently unknown. TCRdb keeps only in-frame clones here, not all; method: immunoSEQ multiplex PCR. Here the sample spans more than 45,000 clones, around 86% being singletons. The source of the sample is a study of OX40 agonist ivuxolimab in advanced cancers. The wider study: The eligibility criteria allowed prior anti-PD-1, anti-PD-L1 or anti-CTLA-4 therapy, and around 40% had some. Study-wide results and limits: The average count of expanded clones was higher among CD8+ T cells than among CD4+.

Trimming shortened V by 5 bases and J by 1 base, and 12 bases separated the two germline ends. This CDR3 contains 15 residues. Germline CDR1 and CDR2: SGHVS and FQNEAQ. The chain joins TRBV7-8 to TRBJ1-5, with D perhaps TRBD1 (5 bases). Sequencing used CD4+ or CD8+ T cells sorted from blood, obtained in a trial of the OX40 agonist ivuxolimab. This TCR came from an adult with an advanced solid tumor such as melanoma, head and neck, liver or kidney cancer. The CDR3 is CASSPLPGSNQPQHF. The CDR3 region has the DNA TGTGCCAGCAGCCCCCTACCAGGGAGCAATCAGCCCCAGCATTTT.